This T cell receptor beta chain was sequenced in a study of identifying expanded T cells in peripheral blood. Profiled with immunoSEQ multiplex PCR; TCRdb holds only in-frame clones, not every one. The sample holds more than 95,000 clones, more than 80% seen once. The sequence was obtained from a person between 18 and 70 years old in good health. The source material was blood.

In DNA form, the CDR3 reads TGCGCCAGCAGCAACAGGGAGGTAACCGGGGAGCTGTTTTTT. This codes for CASSNREVTGELFF. The J gene is TRBJ2-2, the V gene TRBV5-1; D tentatively fits TRBD1 or TRBD2 (6 bases each). The CDR3 runs 14 residues. From germline, CDR1 is SGHRS and CDR2 YFSETQ. The V end lost 4 bases, the J end lost 5 bases, and 12 bases lay between the germline ends.